What follows are 23 T cell receptor beta chains derived from one specimen sequenced in a study of tumour-infiltrating T cells in Burkitt lymphoma. TCRdb's table, derived via immunoSEQ multiplex PCR, lists solely in-frame clones and lacks some. This table has under 2,000 clones, about 18% appearing once. Material: tumor tissue. Receptors were obtained from a human donor with diffuse large B-cell lymphoma.

V gene TRBV4-1 combines with J gene TRBJ1-1; 10 nucleotides agree with TRBD1. J was trimmed by 4 bases and V by 2 bases; bases with no gene match: 4. Germline V gene data show CDR1 as MGHRA and CDR2 as YSYEKL. This CDR3 is built from 15 residues. CDR3 amino acids: CASSQRDRGGTEAFF. In DNA form, the CDR3 reads TGCGCCAGCAGCCAACGGGACAGGGGAGGCACTGAAGCTTTCTTT.

This clone was found a few times. This chain joins TRBV18 and TRBJ2-7; TRBD2 matches 13 bases. The CDR3 is 15 amino acids. J gave up 1 base and V 4 bases, and 1 base lay outside the gene matches. Germline V lookup: CDR1 KGHSH, CDR2 LQKENI. The CDR3 region is CASSRTSGGSYEQYF. CDR3 nucleotide sequence: TGTGCCAGCTCACGGACTAGCGGGGGATCCTACGAGCAGTACTTC. Full variable domain (outside the CDR3, taken from reference TRBV18 and TRBJ2-7): NAGVMQNPRHLVRRRGQEARLRCSPMKGHSHVYWYRQLPEEGLKFMVYLQKENIIDESGMPKERFSAEFPKEGPSILRIQQVVRGDSAAYFCASSRTSGGSYEQYFGPGTRLTVT.

A few counts support this clone. In DNA, the CDR3 is TGCAGCGCCGACAGGGGCATGAACACTGAAGCTTTCTTT. Protein sequence: CSADRGMNTEAFF. The V gene is TRBV29-1, the J gene TRBJ1-1; 8 positions agree with TRBD1. Germline CDR1 reads SQVTM; CDR2 reads ANQGSEA. With 7 bases clipped from V and 0 bases from J, the junction kept 4 bases outside the gene matches. The CDR3 is 13 amino acids.

This clone has only a few counts. A read error may account for a junction end that differs from germline. This chain joins TRBV30 and TRBJ1-2, with a possible D match to TRBD1 (6 bases). Germline V gene sequence: CDR1 GTSNPN, CDR2 SVGIG (reference sequence). The CDR3 length is 12 residues. The CDR3 protein is CAWSRQGRSIAF. The CDR3 nucleotides are TGTGCCTGGAGTCGTCAGGGGCGTAGTATCGCCTTC.

This sequence joins TRBV2 and TRBJ1-5, with 8 bases aligning to TRBD1. The germline V gene encodes CDR1 SNHLY and CDR2 FYNNEI. The CDR3 is made up of 14 amino acids. Trimming cost V 7 bases and J 3 bases; bases outside gene matches: 5. The CDR3 loop reads CASTVTGDNQPQHF. DNA of the CDR3: TGTGCCAGCACCGTGACAGGGGACAATCAGCCCCAGCATTTT.

The chain is built from TRBV29-1 and TRBJ2-5, with TRBD2 as a possible D gene (5 bases). Germline V gene lookup returns CDR1 SQVTM and CDR2 ANQGSEA. V lost 3 bases to trimming and J lost 10 bases, with 27 bases between them. CDR3 size: 16 residues. CDR3 nucleotides: TGCAGCGTTGACGGTCTCTCTTGGCGGGCCCCCGGCGACCAGTACTTC. It codes for CSVDGLSWRAPGDQYF.

V gene TRBV9 combines with J gene TRBJ2-3, with D unclear. In germline, CDR1 is SGDLS, CDR2 YYNGEE. Between the trimmed V and J ends, which lost 0 bases and 4 bases, there was a span of 15 bases. This CDR3 is 16 amino acids long. CDR3 coding DNA: TGTGCCAGCAGCGTAGGTGGCCTAACGGGCGCAGATACGCAGTATTTT. This sequence encodes CASSVGGLTGADTQYF. Full variable domain (missing parts from reference TRBV9 and TRBJ2-3): DSGVTQTPKHLITATGQRVTLRCSPRSGDLSVYWYQQSLDQGLQFLIQYYNGEERAKGNILERFSAQQFPDLHSELNLSSLELGDSALYFCASSVGGLTGADTQYFGPGTRLTVL.

This clone was observed a handful of times. This chain uses TRBV18 with TRBJ1-1, with D unresolved. CDR1 is KGHSH, CDR2 LQKENI, per germline. V was clipped by 3 bases and J by 1 base, with 9 bases between them. CDR3 length: 14 residues. The CDR3 region has the DNA TGTGCCAGCTCACCGGTAGCCCGGAACACTGAAGCTTTCTTT. As protein: CASSPVARNTEAFF.

The chain uses TRBV28 and TRBJ1-5, with TRBD1 identical over 9 bases. CDR1 and CDR2 (germline): MDHEN, SYDVKM. The ends lost 5 bases at V and 0 bases at J; junction bases unmatched: 2. The CDR3 sequence is 15 residues long. The CDR3 nucleotides are TGTGCCAGCAGTCCGGACAGGGGTAGCAATCAGCCCCAGCATTTT. Translating gives CASSPDRGSNQPQHF.

This clone qualifies as large. The V gene is TRBV6-1, the J gene TRBJ1-3, with D tentatively TRBD1 (5 bases). This CDR3 region has 12 residues. V lost 8 bases, J lost 4 bases, and 9 bases lay in between. Germline CDR1 MNHNS, CDR2 SASEGT. The CDR3 bases are TGTGCCAGCGGTGGGGGAGGAAACACCATATATTTT. Amino acids: CASGGGGNTIYF.

The rearrangement uses TRBV7-2 and TRBJ1-2; 9 positions match TRBD1. V trimming: 5 bases; J trimming: 7 bases; junction bases outside the gene matches: 11. Germline-derived CDR1 and CDR2 are SGHTA and FQGNSA. The CDR3 spans 15 residues. The CDR3 coding sequence is TGTGCCAGCAGCCCCCTAACCGGGACAGGGCTTGGCTACACCTTC. Protein: CASSPLTGTGLGYTF.

The sample holds one count of this clone. This chain uses TRBV30 with TRBJ1-4; D might be TRBD1 (5 bases). Trimming left V 0 bases short and J 10 bases short, with 15 bases between. This CDR3 is 14 amino acids long. Germline V gives CDR1 GTSNPN, CDR2 SVGIG (reference sequence). CDR3 region: CAWSVAGGVGKLFF. The CDR3 DNA is TGTGCCTGGAGTGTTGCAGGAGGGGTAGGAAAACTGTTTTTT.

This chain uses TRBV10-3 with TRBJ2-1, with D possibly called TRBD1 or TRBD2 (6 bases each). Germline V gene sequence: CDR1 ENHRY, CDR2 SYGVKD. The V end lost 6 bases, the J end lost 7 bases, and 22 bases lay between the germline ends. There are 16 residues in the CDR3. The CDR3 DNA follows: TGTGCCATCAGACCCTCGGGGGCGCAAAACTCAAATGAGCAGTTCTTC. It translates to CAIRPSGAQNSNEQFF.

Only a few counts were recorded for this clone. The chain's CDR3 is CASRPGQETEAFF. Here the CDR3 DNA reads TGTGCCAGCAGGCCGGGACAGGAGACTGAAGCTTTCTTT. This chain connects TRBV6-5 to TRBJ1-1; 8 bases match TRBD1. The trim removed 6 bases at V and 5 bases at J, leaving 5 bases unmatched. The CDR3 contains 13 residues. Per the germline V gene, CDR1 is MNHEY and CDR2 is SVGAGI.

In this sample, this clone turned up a few times. V and J are TRBV7-2 and TRBJ2-1; tentative D call: TRBD2 (6 bases). CDR1 is SGHTA, CDR2 FQGNSA, per germline. Trimming removed 6 bases at V and 6 bases at J, with 15 bases between. The CDR3 extends over 14 amino acids. The CDR3 sequence: CASSLLGGPNEQFF. The DNA for the CDR3 is TGTGCCAGCAGTTTGTTGGGGGGTCCCAATGAGCAGTTCTTC.

This clone came up a few times. This rearrangement joins TRBV7-2 to TRBJ2-5; the D is unclear. The CDR3 sequence is 13 residues long. The germline V and J ends were trimmed by 4 bases and 2 bases, with 8 bases remaining between them. Germline V lookup: CDR1 SGHTA, CDR2 FQGNSA. The CDR3 DNA reads as TGTGCCAGCAGCTCCCCGCAGCAAGAGACCCAGTACTTC. Translation gives CASSSPQQETQYF.

The rearrangement joins TRBV4-1 to TRBJ1-5, with D uncertain. Germline-derived CDR1 and CDR2 are MGHRA and YSYEKL. This CDR3 region has 16 residues. The germline V and J ends were trimmed by 0 bases and 1 base, with 10 bases remaining between them. CDR3 sequence (DNA): TGCGCCAGCAGCCAAGATTATACGGGAAGCAATCAGCCCCAGCATTTT. It is translated as CASSQDYTGSNQPQHF.

Points on this clone: A read error may account for a junction end that differs from germline. This sequence joins TRBV4-1 and TRBJ2-3, with D uncertain. CDR3 length equals 13 residues. From germline, CDR1 is MGHRA and CDR2 YSYEKL. The CDR3 spells CASSLAITDTQYF. DNA of the CDR3: TGTGCCAGCAGCCTTGCTATCACAGATACGCAGTATTTT.

CDR3 amino acids: CASSLDRAANNSPLHF. The CDR3 DNA follows: TGCGCCAGCAGCCTGGACAGGGCGGCGAATAATTCACCCCTCCACTTT. V is TRBV5-1 and J is TRBJ1-6, with 8 positions matching TRBD1. Germline values: CDR1 SGHRS, CDR2 YFSETQ. This CDR3 contains 16 residues. V was pared by 4 bases and J by 5 bases, with 8 bases of the junction left unmatched.

There are a few counts of this clone. V is TRBV14 and J is TRBJ1-1; a weak D match, TRBD1 (6 bases). Trimming stripped 2 bases from V and 1 base from J, with 14 bases between. The germline V gene has CDR1 SGHDN and CDR2 FVKESK. The CDR3 consists of 16 residues. For the CDR3, the DNA is TGTGCCAGCAGCCAACTTACCGGGACAAAGAACACTGAAGCTTTCTTT. Amino acids: CASSQLTGTKNTEAFF.

The gene calls are TRBV7-6 and TRBJ2-7, with no clear D. There are 14 residues in the CDR3. V dropped 3 bases and J dropped 0 bases, with 9 bases sitting between them. The germline gives CDR1 SGHVS, CDR2 FNYEAQ. Here the CDR3 reads CASSFEISSYEQYF. In DNA, the CDR3 is TGTGCCAGCAGCTTTGAAATAAGCTCCTACGAGCAGTACTTC.

V and J are TRBV9 and TRBJ2-7; D call uncertain. CDR1 SGDLS and CDR2 YYNGEE come from the germline V gene. The CDR3 consists of 13 residues. Between the trimmed V and J ends, which lost 0 bases and 4 bases, there was a span of 8 bases. The CDR3 protein is CASSVDLGYEQYF. The CDR3 DNA follows: TGTGCCAGCAGCGTAGATTTAGGGTACGAGCAGTACTTC.

The V and J genes are TRBV9 and TRBJ1-4, with D perhaps matching TRBD1 (5 bases). The CDR3 totals 14 residues. The V and J ends lost 6 bases and 8 bases respectively, with 17 bases between them. Germline-derived CDR1 and CDR2 are SGDLS and YYNGEE. The CDR3 coding sequence is TGTGCCAGCACCCCAGAGGGGCAGCAGGAAAAACTGTTTTTT. Amino acids: CASTPEGQQEKLFF.